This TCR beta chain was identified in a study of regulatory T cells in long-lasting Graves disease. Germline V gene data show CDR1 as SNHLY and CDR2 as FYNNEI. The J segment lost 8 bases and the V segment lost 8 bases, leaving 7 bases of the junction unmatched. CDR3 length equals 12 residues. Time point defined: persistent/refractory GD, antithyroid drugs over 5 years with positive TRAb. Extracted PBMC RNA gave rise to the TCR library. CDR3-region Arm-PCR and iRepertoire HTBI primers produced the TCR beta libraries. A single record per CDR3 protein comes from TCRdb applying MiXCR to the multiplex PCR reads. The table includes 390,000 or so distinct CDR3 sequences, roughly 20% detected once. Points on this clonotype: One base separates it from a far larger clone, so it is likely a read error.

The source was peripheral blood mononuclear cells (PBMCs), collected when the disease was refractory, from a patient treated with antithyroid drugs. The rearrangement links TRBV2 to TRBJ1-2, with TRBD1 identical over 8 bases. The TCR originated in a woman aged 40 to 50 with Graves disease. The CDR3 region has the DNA TGTGCCAGCCAGGGGGCTTGGGGCGGCTACACCTTC. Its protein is CASQGAWGGYTF.